This T cell receptor beta chain was found in a study of cytomegalovirus exposure and HLA in healthy donors. A word on this clone: The antigen is not known.

PCR amplification relied on 60 Vbeta primers (plus 13 Jbeta primers). Using immunoSEQ multiplex PCR, the repertoire was profiled, and TCRdb retains in-frame clones only, with some absent. The data show some 150,000 clones, 55% to 80% seen once. Study conclusions and caveats: The study put some 150 TCR beta chains on its list as cytomegalovirus-associated. Later analysis identified around 15,000 TCR beta sequences associated with HLA alleles, using a false discovery rate threshold of 0.05. Rare TCR sequences predominated, though certain public TCRs were found in many donors.

The sequence was obtained from a woman aged 55-69 years in good health and CMV-seropositive. Material: PBMCs.

DNA for the CDR3: TGTGCCAGCAGCTTTTCGGAGGGGTCGGCAGCTTTCTTT. Encoded protein: CASSFSEGSAAFF. This chain connects TRBV5-4 to TRBJ1-1; possibly TRBD1 for D (5 bases). The germline V gene has CDR1 SGHNT and CDR2 YYREEE (reference sequence). The CDR3 loop spans 13 amino acids. V was trimmed by 2 bases and J by 10 bases, leaving 15 bases between them.